This T cell receptor (beta chain) appears in the sequencing data of a study of CD8 T cells in Susac syndrome (dated by TCRdb to the late 2010s). About the full investigation: Of the Susac syndrome patients who were sequenced, about eight were in clinical remission while 5 or 6 had clinically active disease. Susac syndrome patients were therapy-naive, on corticosteroids (some also receiving IVIg), or on IVIg alone at blood withdrawal. The study used repertoire sequencing to test whether antigen drove CD8+ T cell activation and differentiation in Susac syndrome. General study outcomes and caveats: The TCR sequencing and HLA analysis was acknowledged to have included a relatively small number of individuals. In patients with Susac syndrome, the CD4+ T cell repertoire showed no detectable clonal expansion.

High-throughput TCR beta sequencing profiled peripheral blood CD8+ and CD4+ T cells from healthy donors, Susac syndrome patients and multiple sclerosis patients. The Susac syndrome patients fulfilled recently defined diagnostic criteria for definite or probable disease. Bulk CD8+ and CD4+ T cells were purified by magnetic negative isolation, while CD8+ TEMRA cells were enriched using FACS. Blood was collected in EDTA tubes and processed within 24 hours, with PBMCs isolated through density gradient centrifugation. PBMCs destined for TCR sequencing were cryopreserved in liquid nitrogen and later thawed in a 37 °C water bath. The sorted or isolated CD4+, CD8+ and CD8+ TEMRA cells reached a purity of at least 90%. RNA was extracted using the RNeasy kit, and about 0.45 to 1 ug of the RNA was reverse transcribed with random hexamers. The immunoSEQ multiplex PCR assay, covering 54 Vbeta and 13 Jbeta segments, was used to amplify TCR beta CDR3 regions. PCR amplification bias was corrected by using a synthetic template baseline for primer optimization and computational correction. On the study's bioinformatics: Reads were annotated to V, D and J genes according to IMGT and were analyzed with immunoSEQ Analyzer, with only productive sequences retained. Clonality was calculated as one minus the Shannon entropy normalized by log2 of the number of productive unique sequences. For each patient and control, public and private clones were evaluated among the 100 most prevalent clones. Clones were defined as Susac-specific when absent from the healthy and MS cohorts, from roughly 1,100 published viral clones and from other ImmuneACCESS disease sequences. In-frame beta chains were kept once TCRdb had trimmed the public reads at Q25 with fastp and called clones with MiXCR. CDR3 protein duplicates are merged, each entry listing the most common genes and DNA. The V and J calls were determined by TCRdb, not by the authors. Counted in this sample were more than 110,000 distinct CDR3 sequences; about 95% of them appeared once. The biggest ten clones account for 0.14% of the sample.

V is clipped by 4 bases and J by 3 bases, and the sequence between their germline boundaries is 10 bases long. The germline V gene (reference sequence) supplies CDR1 LGHDT and CDR2 YNNKEL. The CDR3 runs 15 residues from the cysteine to the phenylalanine. The sequence is cut down to CDR3 DNA, 45 bases in frame from base 1. On this clonotype: No antigen is known for it. No much larger clonotype is one base removed from it; base qualities were not supplied.

The sequence was obtained from a human donor with Susac syndrome. The sequence joins TRBV3-1 to TRBJ1-6, and perhaps TRBD1 as D gene, on 5 matching bases. What was sequenced was CD4+ T cells from PBMCs. The CDR3 protein is CASSPAGLYNSPLHF. In nucleotide form, the sequence is TGTGCCAGCAGCCCTGCGGGACTCTATAATTCACCCCTCCACTTT.